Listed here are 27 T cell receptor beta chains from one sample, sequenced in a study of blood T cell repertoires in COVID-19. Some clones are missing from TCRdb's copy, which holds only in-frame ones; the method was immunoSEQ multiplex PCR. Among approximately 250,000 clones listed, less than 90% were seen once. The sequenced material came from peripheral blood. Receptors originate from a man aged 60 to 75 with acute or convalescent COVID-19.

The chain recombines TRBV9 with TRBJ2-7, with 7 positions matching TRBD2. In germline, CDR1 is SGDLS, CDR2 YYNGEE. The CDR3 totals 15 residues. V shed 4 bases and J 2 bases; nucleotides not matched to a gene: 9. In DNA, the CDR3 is TGTGCCAGCAGCTTAGTCCCGGGGGGAACCTACGAGCAGTACTTC. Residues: CASSLVPGGTYEQYF.

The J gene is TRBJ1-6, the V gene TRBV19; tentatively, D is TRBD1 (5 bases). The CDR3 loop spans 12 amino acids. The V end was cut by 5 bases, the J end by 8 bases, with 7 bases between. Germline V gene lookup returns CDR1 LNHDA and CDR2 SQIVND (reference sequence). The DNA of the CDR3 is TGTGCCAGTAGTTCCAGGGATTCACCCCTCCACTTT. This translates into CASSSRDSPLHF.

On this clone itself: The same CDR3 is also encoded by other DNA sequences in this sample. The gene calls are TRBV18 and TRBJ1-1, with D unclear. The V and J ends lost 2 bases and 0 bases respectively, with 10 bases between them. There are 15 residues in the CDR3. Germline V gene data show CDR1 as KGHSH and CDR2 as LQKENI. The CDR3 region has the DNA TGTGCCAGCTCACCATCAGTTACCATGAACACTGAAGCTTTCTTT. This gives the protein CASSPSVTMNTEAFF.

The CDR3 DNA follows: TGTGCCAGCAGCTGGGCTAGCGGGGGGACCGGCACCGGGGAGCTGTTTTTT. Its protein is CASSWASGGTGTGELFF. This chain links TRBV7-9 with TRBJ2-2, with TRBD2 identical over 11 bases. Germline CDR1 reads SEHNR; CDR2 reads FQNEAQ (reference sequence). The CDR3 has 17 amino acids. The V and J ends lost 4 bases and 4 bases, in that order; junction bases with no gene match: 8.

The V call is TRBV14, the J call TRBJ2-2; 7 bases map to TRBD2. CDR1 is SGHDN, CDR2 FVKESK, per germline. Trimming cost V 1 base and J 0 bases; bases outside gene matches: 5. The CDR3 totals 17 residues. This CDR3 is CASSQAGGPANTGELFF. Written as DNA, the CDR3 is TGTGCCAGCAGCCAAGCGGGGGGTCCCGCGAACACCGGGGAGCTGTTTTTT.

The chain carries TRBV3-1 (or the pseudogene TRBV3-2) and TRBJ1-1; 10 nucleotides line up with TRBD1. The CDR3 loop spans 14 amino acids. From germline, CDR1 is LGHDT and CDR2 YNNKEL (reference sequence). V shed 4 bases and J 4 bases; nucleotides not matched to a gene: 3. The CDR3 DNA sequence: TGTGCCAGCAGCCTCCGGACAGGGGGCACTGAAGCTTTCTTT. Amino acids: CASSLRTGGTEAFF.

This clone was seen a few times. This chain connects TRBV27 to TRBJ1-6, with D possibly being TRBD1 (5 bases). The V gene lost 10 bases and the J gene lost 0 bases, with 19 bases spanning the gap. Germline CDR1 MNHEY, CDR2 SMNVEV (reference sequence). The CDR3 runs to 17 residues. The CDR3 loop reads CATLNLGENSYNSPLHF. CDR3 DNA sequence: TGTGCCACCCTGAATCTAGGGGAAAACTCCTATAATTCACCCCTCCACTTT.

As DNA, the CDR3 is TGTGCCAGCAGCTTAGAACTAGCGGGGGGGCAAGAGACCCAGTACTTC. As protein: CASSLELAGGQETQYF. V usage is TRBV11-2 and J usage is TRBJ2-5, with 13 bases aligning to TRBD2. The CDR3 extends over 16 amino acids. The germline gives CDR1 SGHAT, CDR2 FQNNGV. V shed 0 bases and J 2 bases; nucleotides not matched to a gene: 0.

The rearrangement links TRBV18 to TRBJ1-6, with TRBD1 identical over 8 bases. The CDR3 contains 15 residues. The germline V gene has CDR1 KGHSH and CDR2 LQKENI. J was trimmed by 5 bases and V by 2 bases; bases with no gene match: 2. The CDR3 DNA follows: TGTGCCAGCTCACCAGGACAGGGTAATAATTCACCCCTCCACTTT. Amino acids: CASSPGQGNNSPLHF.

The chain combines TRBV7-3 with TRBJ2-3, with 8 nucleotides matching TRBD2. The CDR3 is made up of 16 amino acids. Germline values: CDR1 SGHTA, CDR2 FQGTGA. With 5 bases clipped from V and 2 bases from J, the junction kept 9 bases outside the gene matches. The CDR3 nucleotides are TGTGCCAGCAGCCGGGGGGGAAACCCCTTCACAGATACGCAGTATTTT. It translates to CASSRGGNPFTDTQYF.

CDR3 sequence reads: CARAPLGLAGLRGYQETQYF. CDR3 bases: TGTGCCAGAGCCCCCTTGGGACTAGCGGGGCTCCGTGGGTACCAAGAGACCCAGTACTTC. This rearrangement joins TRBV3-1 (or the pseudogene TRBV3-2) to TRBJ2-5; 13 bases line up with TRBD2. V lost 9 bases to trimming and J lost 0 bases; unmatched junction nucleotides: 19. Looked up from germline, CDR1 is LGHDT and CDR2 is YNNKEL (reference sequence). The CDR3 extends over 20 amino acids.

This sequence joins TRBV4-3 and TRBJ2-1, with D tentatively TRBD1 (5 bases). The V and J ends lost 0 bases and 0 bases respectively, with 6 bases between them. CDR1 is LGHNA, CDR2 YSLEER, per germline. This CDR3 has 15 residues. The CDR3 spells CASSQDRDSYNEQFF. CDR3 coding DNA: TGCGCCAGCAGCCAAGACAGGGACTCCTACAATGAGCAGTTCTTC.

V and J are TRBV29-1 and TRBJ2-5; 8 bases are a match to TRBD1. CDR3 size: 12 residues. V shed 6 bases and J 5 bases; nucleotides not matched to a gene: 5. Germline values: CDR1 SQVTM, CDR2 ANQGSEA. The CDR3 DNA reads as TGCAGCGTAGCGGCAGGGGGCGAGACCCAGTACTTC. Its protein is CSVAAGGETQYF.

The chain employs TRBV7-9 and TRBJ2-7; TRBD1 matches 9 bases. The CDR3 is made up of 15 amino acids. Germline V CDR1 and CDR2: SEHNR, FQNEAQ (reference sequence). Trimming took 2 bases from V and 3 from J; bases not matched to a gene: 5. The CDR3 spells CASSLYGTGSYEQYF. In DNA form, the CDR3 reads TGTGCCAGCAGCTTATACGGGACAGGGAGCTACGAGCAGTACTTC.

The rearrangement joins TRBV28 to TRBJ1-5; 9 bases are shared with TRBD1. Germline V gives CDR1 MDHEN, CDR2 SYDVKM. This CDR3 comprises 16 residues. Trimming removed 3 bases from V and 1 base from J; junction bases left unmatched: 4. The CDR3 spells CASSFTGGRSNQPQHF. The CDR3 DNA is TGTGCCAGCAGTTTCACAGGGGGCCGGAGCAATCAGCCCCAGCATTTT.

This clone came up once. CDR3 protein: CSAYKDTQYF. The CDR3 DNA follows: TGCAGTGCTTATAAAGATACGCAGTATTTT. This chain uses TRBV20-1 with TRBJ2-3; no firm D call. Germline V gene lookup returns CDR1 DFQATT and CDR2 SNEGSKA (reference sequence). This CDR3 has 10 residues. Trimming removed 5 bases at V and 5 bases at J, with 5 bases between.

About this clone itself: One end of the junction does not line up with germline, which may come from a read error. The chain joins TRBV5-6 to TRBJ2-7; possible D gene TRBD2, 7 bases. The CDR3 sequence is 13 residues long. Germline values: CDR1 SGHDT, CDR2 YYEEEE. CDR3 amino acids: CASSLGGLNEQYF. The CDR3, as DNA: TGTGCCAGCAGTTTGGGGGGGCTCAACGAGCAGTACTTC.

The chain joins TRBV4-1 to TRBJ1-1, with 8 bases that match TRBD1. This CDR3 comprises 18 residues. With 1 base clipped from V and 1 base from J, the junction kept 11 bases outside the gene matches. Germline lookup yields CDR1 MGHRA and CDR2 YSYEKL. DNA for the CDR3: TGCGCCAGCAGCCAAGCCCCCGGGACAGGCCTTGGGAACACTGAAGCTTTCTTT. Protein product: CASSQAPGTGLGNTEAFF.

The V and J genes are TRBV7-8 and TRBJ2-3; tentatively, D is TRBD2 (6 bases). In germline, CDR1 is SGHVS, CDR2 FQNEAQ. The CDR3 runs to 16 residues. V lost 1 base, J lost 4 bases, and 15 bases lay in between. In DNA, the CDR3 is TGTGCCAGCAGCTTAGAGGTTAGCCTAGCGTCAGATACGCAGTATTTT. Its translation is CASSLEVSLASDTQYF.

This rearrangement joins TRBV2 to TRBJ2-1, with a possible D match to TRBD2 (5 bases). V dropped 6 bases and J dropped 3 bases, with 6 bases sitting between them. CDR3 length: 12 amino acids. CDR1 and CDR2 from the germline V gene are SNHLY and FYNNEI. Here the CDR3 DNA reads TGTGCCAGCAGACTAGTCTACAATGAGCAGTTCTTC. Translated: CASRLVYNEQFF.

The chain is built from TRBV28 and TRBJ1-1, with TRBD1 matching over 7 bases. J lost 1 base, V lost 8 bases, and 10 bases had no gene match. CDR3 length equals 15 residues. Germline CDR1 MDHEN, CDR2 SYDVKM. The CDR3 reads CASPKTGSTNTEAFF. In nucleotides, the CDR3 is TGTGCCAGCCCTAAGACAGGGAGTACGAACACTGAAGCTTTCTTT.

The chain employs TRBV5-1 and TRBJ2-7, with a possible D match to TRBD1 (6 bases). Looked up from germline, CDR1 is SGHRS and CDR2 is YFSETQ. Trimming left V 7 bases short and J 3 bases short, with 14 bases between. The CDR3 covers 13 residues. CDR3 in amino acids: CASGLQGLYEQYF. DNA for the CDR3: TGCGCCAGCGGTCTGCAGGGGCTCTACGAGCAGTACTTC.

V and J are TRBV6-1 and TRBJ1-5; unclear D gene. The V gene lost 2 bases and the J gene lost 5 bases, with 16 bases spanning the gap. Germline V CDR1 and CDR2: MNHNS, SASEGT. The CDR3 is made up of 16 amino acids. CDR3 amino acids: CASSETPFQRDQPQHF. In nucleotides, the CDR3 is TGTGCCAGCAGTGAAACCCCCTTCCAGAGGGATCAGCCCCAGCATTTT.

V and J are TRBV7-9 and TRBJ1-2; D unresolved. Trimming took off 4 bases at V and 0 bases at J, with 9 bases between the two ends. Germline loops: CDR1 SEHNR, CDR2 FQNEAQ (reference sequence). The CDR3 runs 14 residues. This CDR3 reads CASSSQLANYGYTF. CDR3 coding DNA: TGTGCCAGCAGCTCCCAACTAGCTAACTATGGCTACACCTTC.

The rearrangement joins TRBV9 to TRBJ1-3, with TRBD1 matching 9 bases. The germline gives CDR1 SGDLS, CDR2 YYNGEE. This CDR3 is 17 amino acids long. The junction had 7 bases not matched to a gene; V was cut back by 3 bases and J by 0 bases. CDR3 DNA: TGTGCCAGCAGCGCCCAGGGACAGGGAGGCTCTGGAAACACCATATATTTT. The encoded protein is CASSAQGQGGSGNTIYF.

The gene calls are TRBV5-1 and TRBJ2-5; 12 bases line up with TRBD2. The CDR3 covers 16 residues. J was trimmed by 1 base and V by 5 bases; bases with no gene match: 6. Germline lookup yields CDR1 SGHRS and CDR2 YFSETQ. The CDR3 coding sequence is TGCGCCAGCAGGCTGCAGGGACTAGCGGGCCAAGAGACCCAGTACTTC. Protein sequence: CASRLQGLAGQETQYF.

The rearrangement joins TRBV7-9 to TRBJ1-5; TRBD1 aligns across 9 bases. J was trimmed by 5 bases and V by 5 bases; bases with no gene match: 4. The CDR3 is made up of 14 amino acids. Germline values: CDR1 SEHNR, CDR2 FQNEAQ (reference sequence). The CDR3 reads CASSPDRGDQPQHF. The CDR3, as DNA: TGTGCCAGCAGCCCGGACAGGGGAGATCAGCCCCAGCATTTT.